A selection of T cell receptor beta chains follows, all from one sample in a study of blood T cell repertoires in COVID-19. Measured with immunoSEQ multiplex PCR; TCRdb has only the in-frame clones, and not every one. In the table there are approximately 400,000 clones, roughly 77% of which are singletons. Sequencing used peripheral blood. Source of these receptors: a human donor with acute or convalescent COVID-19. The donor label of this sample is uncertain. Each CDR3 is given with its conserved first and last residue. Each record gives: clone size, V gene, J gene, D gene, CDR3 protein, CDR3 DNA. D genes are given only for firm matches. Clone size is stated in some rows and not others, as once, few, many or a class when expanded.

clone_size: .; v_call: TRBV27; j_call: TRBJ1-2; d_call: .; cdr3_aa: CASSPNRVGGYTF; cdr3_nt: TGTGCCAGCAGTCCCAACAGGGTTGGAGGCTACACCTTC
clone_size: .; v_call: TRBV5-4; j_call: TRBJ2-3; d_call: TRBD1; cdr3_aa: CASGDSLTDTQYF; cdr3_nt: TGTGCCAGCGGGGACAGTCTAACAGATACGCAGTATTTT
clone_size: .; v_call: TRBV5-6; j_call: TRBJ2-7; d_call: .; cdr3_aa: CASSRRGAPYEQYF; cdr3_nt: TGTGCCAGCAGCCGCAGGGGGGCGCCCTACGAGCAGTACTTC
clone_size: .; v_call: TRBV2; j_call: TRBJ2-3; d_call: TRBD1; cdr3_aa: CASSEGPKDRKGYTQYF; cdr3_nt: TGTGCCAGCAGTGAAGGGCCAAAGGACAGGAAGGGGTATACGCAGTATTTT
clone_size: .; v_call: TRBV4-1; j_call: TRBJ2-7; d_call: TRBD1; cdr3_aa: CASSQTTGSGYEQYF; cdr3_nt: TGCGCCAGCAGCCAAACGACAGGGTCAGGATACGAGCAGTACTTC
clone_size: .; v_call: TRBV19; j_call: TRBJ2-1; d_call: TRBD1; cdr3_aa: CASSMDRGSYNEQFF; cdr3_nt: TGTGCCAGTAGTATGGACAGGGGTTCCTACAATGAGCAGTTCTTC
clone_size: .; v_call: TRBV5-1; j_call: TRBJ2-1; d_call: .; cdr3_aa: CASSSQNSYNEQFF; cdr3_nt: TGCGCCAGCAGCTCCCAAAACAGTTACAATGAGCAGTTCTTC
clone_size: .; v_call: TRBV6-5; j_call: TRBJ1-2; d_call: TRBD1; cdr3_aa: CASRSGQGANYGYTF; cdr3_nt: TGTGCCAGCAGGAGTGGACAGGGGGCAAACTATGGCTACACCTTC
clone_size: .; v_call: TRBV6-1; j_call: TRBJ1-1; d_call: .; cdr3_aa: CASSDRWGRGNTEAFF; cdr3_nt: TGTGCCAGCAGTGATAGGTGGGGCAGGGGGAACACTGAAGCTTTCTTT
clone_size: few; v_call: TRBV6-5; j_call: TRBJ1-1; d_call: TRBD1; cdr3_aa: CASSSFQGTGGRGAFF; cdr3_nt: TGTGCCAGCAGTTCCTTCCAGGGGACAGGGGGCCGGGGGGCTTTCTTT
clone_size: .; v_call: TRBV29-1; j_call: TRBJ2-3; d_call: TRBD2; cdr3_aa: CSEMGAGGGDTQYF; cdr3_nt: TGCAGCGAAATGGGTGCGGGGGGAGGTGATACGCAGTATTTT
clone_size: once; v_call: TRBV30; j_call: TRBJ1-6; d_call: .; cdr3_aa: CAWSRSGTYNSPLHF; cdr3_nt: TGTGCCTGGAGTAGATCGGGGACCTATAATTCACCCCTCCACTTT
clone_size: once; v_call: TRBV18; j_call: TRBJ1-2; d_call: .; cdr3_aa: CASSPYDRTDYGYTF; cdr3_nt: TGTGCCAGCTCACCATACGACCGGACAGACTATGGCTACACCTTC
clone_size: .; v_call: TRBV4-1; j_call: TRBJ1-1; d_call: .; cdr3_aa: CASSQGRRDMNTEAFF; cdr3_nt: TGCGCCAGCAGCCAGGGCCGCAGGGACATGAACACTGAAGCTTTCTTT
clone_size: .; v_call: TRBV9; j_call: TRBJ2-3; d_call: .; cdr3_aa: CASSLQSSTDTQYF; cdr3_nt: TGTGCCAGCAGCTTACAGTCTAGCACAGATACGCAGTATTTT
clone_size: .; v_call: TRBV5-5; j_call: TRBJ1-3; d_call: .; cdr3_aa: CASSRSGGIAGSGNTIYF; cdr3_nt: TGTGCCAGCAGCCGGAGCGGGGGAATAGCGGGATCTGGAAACACCATATATTTT
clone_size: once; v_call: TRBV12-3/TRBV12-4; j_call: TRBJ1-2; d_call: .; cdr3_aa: CASTPGGSYGYTF; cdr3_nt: TGTGCCAGCACCCCGGGGGGGAGCTATGGCTACACCTTC
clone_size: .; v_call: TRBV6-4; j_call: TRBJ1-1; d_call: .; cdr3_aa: CASSEFGGNTEAFF; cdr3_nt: TGTGCCAGCAGTGAATTCGGAGGGAACACTGAAGCTTTCTTT
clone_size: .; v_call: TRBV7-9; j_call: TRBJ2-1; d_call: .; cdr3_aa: CASSLLGQGEQFF; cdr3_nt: TGTGCCAGCAGCCTCCTCGGGCAGGGGGAGCAGTTCTTC
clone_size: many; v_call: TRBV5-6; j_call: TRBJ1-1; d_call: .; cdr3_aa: CASSPRRGGIEAFF; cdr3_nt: TGTGCCAGCAGCCCACGAAGGGGGGGCATCGAAGCTTTCTTT
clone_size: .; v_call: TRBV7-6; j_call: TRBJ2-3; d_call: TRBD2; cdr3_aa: CASSLGGSGADTQYF; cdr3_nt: TGTGCCAGCAGCTTAGGCGGGAGTGGCGCAGATACGCAGTATTTT
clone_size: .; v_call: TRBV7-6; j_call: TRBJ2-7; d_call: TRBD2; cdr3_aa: CASSLAGLGNGHEQYF; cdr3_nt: TGTGCCAGCAGCTTAGCGGGACTAGGGAACGGTCACGAGCAGTACTTC
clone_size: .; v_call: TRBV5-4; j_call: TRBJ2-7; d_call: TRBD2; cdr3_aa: CASRKAGGTPYEQYF; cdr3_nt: TGTGCCAGCAGAAAAGCGGGAGGGACCCCCTACGAGCAGTACTTC
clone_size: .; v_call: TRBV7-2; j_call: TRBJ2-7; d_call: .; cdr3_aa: CASSLGGQVLYEQYF; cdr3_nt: TGTGCCAGCAGCTTAGGAGGGCAGGTTCTCTACGAGCAGTACTTC
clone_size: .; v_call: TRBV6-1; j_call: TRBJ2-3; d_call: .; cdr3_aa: CASSERSTRGDTQYF; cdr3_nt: TGTGCCAGCAGTGAACGATCGACTCGGGGAGATACGCAGTATTTT
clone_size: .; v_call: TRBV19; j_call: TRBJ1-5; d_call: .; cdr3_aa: CASSIPGWQYNQPQHF; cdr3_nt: TGTGCCAGTAGTATACCAGGCTGGCAGTACAATCAGCCCCAGCATTTT
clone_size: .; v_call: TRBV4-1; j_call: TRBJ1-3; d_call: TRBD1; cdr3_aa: CASSQVAGGSGNTIYF; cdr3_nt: TGCGCCAGCAGCCAAGTGGCAGGGGGCTCTGGAAACACCATATATTTT
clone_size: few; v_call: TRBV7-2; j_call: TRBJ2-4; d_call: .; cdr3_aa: CASSLAARGANIQYF; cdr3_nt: TGTGCCAGCAGCTTAGCGGCCAGGGGAGCCAACATTCAGTACTTC
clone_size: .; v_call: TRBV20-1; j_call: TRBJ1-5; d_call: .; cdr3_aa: CSASRGHHRNQPQHF; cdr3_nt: TGCAGTGCTAGTAGGGGCCACCACCGTAATCAGCCCCAGCATTTT
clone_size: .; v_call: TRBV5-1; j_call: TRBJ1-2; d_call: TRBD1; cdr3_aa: CASSRQGGNYGYTF; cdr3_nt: TGCGCCAGCAGCCGTCAGGGGGGTAACTATGGCTACACCTTC
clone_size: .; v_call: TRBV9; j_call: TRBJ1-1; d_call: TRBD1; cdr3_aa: CASSVDLGTGWQVF; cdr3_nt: TGTGCCAGCAGCGTAGACTTGGGGACAGGGTGGCAAGTCTTT
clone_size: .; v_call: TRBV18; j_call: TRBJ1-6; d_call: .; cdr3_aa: CASSARSRNSPLHF; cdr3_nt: TGTGCCAGCTCAGCGAGGAGCCGGAATTCACCCCTCCACTTT
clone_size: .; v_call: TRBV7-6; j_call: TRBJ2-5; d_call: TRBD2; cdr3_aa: CASRGPARGGPVTQYF; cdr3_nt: TGTGCCAGCAGGGGTCCGGCGCGGGGGGGGCCTGTGACCCAGTACTTC
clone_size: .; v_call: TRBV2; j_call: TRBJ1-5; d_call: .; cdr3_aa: CASSEDRHSNQPQHF; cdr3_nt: TGTGCCAGCAGTGAAGACAGACATAGCAATCAGCCCCAGCATTTT